This T cell receptor beta chain comes out of a study of CD8 T cells in Susac syndrome. The study's findings and limits: The study's TCR sequencing and HLA analysis covered a relatively small number of individuals, and the study acknowledged this.

From blood CD8+ and CD4+ T cells, TCR beta sequences were generated. The CD8+ and CD4+ T cells were isolated magnetically using a negative isolation approach, whereas the TEMRA cells were enriched by FACS. Notes on this clonotype: The antigen is undetermined.

Reverse transcription of about 0.5 to 1 ug RNA used random hexamers. Amplification of TCR beta CDR3 used immunoSEQ multiplex PCR across 54 Vbeta and 13 Jbeta. TCRdb re-derived calls from the immunoSEQ multiplex PCR reads in MiXCR, one entry per CDR3 protein. The repertoire holds about 110,000 distinct CDR3 sequences, with about 95% as singletons. The CDR3 runs to 12 residues. V dropped 5 bases and J dropped 6 bases, with 13 bases sitting between them. Germline-derived CDR1 and CDR2 are SQVTM and ANQGSEA. The receptor was derived from a human donor in good health. The sequencing input was CD4+ T cells from PBMCs. V and J are TRBV29-1 and TRBJ1-2; D remains unclear. CDR3 amino acids: CSVPGKRNGYTF. CDR3 bases: TGCAGCGTTCCCGGAAAACGGAATGGCTACACCTTC.